The 20 T cell receptor beta chains in this list originate from one sample, sequenced in a study of blood T cell repertoires in COVID-19. Assay: immunoSEQ multiplex PCR; the TCRdb copy retains only in-frame clones and omits some. The sample consists of just over 350,000 clones, approximately 86% of them appearing once. Sequencing was done on a sample of peripheral blood. These receptor sequences come from a woman between 55 and 75 years old with COVID-19, enrolled during active disease.

This chain connects TRBV2 to TRBJ1-2, with D possibly matching TRBD1 (6 bases). V was cut by 6 bases and J by 3 bases, with 17 bases left in between. Per the germline V gene, CDR1 is SNHLY and CDR2 is FYNNEI. The CDR3 has 15 amino acids. The CDR3 loop is CASRQGRNLYYGYTF. Here the CDR3 DNA reads TGTGCCAGCAGACAGGGTAGAAACTTGTACTATGGCTACACCTTC.

The CDR3 reads CASSLSRQYTGELFF. In nucleotides, the CDR3 is TGTGCCAGCAGCTTGTCCAGACAATACACCGGGGAGCTGTTTTTT. This chain joins TRBV5-4 and TRBJ2-2; the D is unclear. The length of the CDR3 is 15 residues. The V gene's germline CDR1 is SGHNT and CDR2 YYREEE (reference sequence). Trimming shortened V by 1 base and J by 3 bases, and 10 bases separated the two germline ends.

This clone was found once. J is TRBJ2-5 and V is TRBV18, with D uncertain. The length of the CDR3 is 13 residues. The germline CDR1 and CDR2 sequences are KGHSH and LQKENI. V was cut by 2 bases and J by 4 bases, with 8 bases left in between. CDR3 DNA sequence: TGTGCCAGCTCACCAGCTGAGATAGAGACCCAGTACTTC. Amino acids: CASSPAEIETQYF.

The gene calls are TRBV29-1 and TRBJ1-2; D remains unclear. The V end lost 1 base, the J end lost 4 bases, and 16 bases lay between the germline ends. This CDR3 comprises 15 residues. CDR1 and CDR2 (germline): SQVTM, ANQGSEA. CDR3 in amino acids: CSVEARSSRSYGYTF. In nucleotides, the CDR3 is TGCAGCGTTGAAGCCCGATCGTCCCGGAGCTATGGCTACACCTTC. The variable domain in full, completed from reference TRBV29-1 and TRBJ1-2, reads SAVISQKPSRDICQRGTSLTIQCQVDSQVTMMFWYRQQPGQSLTLIATANQGSEATYESGFVIDKFPISRPNLTFSTLTVSNMSPEDSSIYLCSVEARSSRSYGYTFGSGTRLTVV.

This clone was counted a single time. V and J are TRBV18 and TRBJ2-7; 11 nucleotides agree with TRBD2. Per the germline V gene, CDR1 is KGHSH and CDR2 is LQKENI. Trimming removed 2 bases from V and 0 bases from J; junction bases left unmatched: 3. The length of the CDR3 is 16 residues. In DNA, the CDR3 is TGTGCCAGCTCACCAGGAACTAGCGGGAGCTCCTACGAGCAGTACTTC. Translation gives CASSPGTSGSSYEQYF.

This sequence joins TRBV30 and TRBJ2-3, with TRBD2 matching 7 bases. The V gene end was trimmed by 1 base and the J gene end by 0 bases; junction bases not matched to a gene: 1. The CDR3 is made up of 14 amino acids. Germline V gives CDR1 GTSNPN, CDR2 SVGIG (reference sequence). CDR3 amino acids: CAWSDSGSTDTQYF. The CDR3 region has the DNA TGTGCCTGGAGTGATAGCGGGAGCACAGATACGCAGTATTTT.

This sequence joins TRBV30 and TRBJ2-7; D not certain. The CDR3 has 12 amino acids. V lost 0 bases and J 2 bases, leaving 5 bases between the germline ends. Germline loops: CDR1 GTSNPN, CDR2 SVGIG (reference sequence). The CDR3 bases are TGTGCCTGGAGTGTAACTACCTACGAGCAGTACTTC. This encodes CAWSVTTYEQYF. The full variable domain, its missing parts supplied by reference TRBV30 and TRBJ2-7, is SQTIHQWPATLVQPVGSPLSLECTVEGTSNPNLYWYRQAAGRGLQLLFYSVGIGQISSEVPQNLSASRPQDRQFILSSKKLLLSDSGFYLCAWSVTTYEQYFGPGTRLTVT.

This chain uses TRBV6-2 or TRBV6-3 with TRBJ2-1, with 8 bases fitting TRBD2. V was pared by 6 bases and J by 0 bases, with 7 bases of the junction left unmatched. Germline V lookup: CDR1 MNHEY, CDR2 SVGEGT. The CDR3 sequence is 16 residues long. CDR3 nucleotides: TGTGCCAGCAGCTCGCTAGCGGGCCCCTCCTACAATGAGCAGTTCTTC. It encodes CASSSLAGPSYNEQFF.

V and J are TRBV27 and TRBJ2-7, with D tentatively TRBD2 (5 bases). This CDR3 region has 16 residues. Germline V gene lookup returns CDR1 MNHEY and CDR2 SMNVEV (reference sequence). V lost 0 bases and J lost 3, with 15 bases in between. CDR3 sequence reads: CASSLSPGYGSYEQYF. The CDR3 DNA follows: TGTGCCAGCAGTTTATCGCCGGGGTATGGTAGCTACGAGCAGTACTTC.

This clone was observed once. The V gene is TRBV4-1, the J gene TRBJ2-2; TRBD2 might be the D (6 bases). In germline, CDR1 is MGHRA, CDR2 YSYEKL. The germline V and J ends were trimmed by 1 base and 5 bases, with 20 bases remaining between them. The CDR3 is 18 residues long. CDR3 amino acids: CASSQVYRGYAVTGELFF. The CDR3, as DNA: TGCGCCAGCAGCCAAGTTTATCGGGGGTACGCGGTAACCGGGGAGCTGTTTTTT.

This chain joins TRBV2 and TRBJ1-5, with 8 nucleotides matching TRBD1. After removal of 6 bases from V and 4 bases from J, the junction contained 2 bases not matched to a gene. This CDR3 region has 13 residues. CDR1 is SNHLY, CDR2 FYNNEI, per germline. The CDR3 DNA sequence: TGTGCCAGCAGGGGACAGGAGAATCAGCCCCAGCATTTT. Translation gives CASRGQENQPQHF.

V usage is TRBV21-1 and J usage is TRBJ1-5. TRBV21-1 is classified as a pseudogene. CDR3 size: 18 residues. CDR3 bases: TGTGCCAGCAGCAAAGGTGGGGAAGGGGGGGCTAGCAATCAGCCCCAGCATTTT. Translated: CASSKGGEGGASNQPQHF.

J is TRBJ2-7 and V is TRBV6-5; tentative D call: TRBD1 (6 bases). Germline CDR1 reads MNHEY; CDR2 reads SVGAGI. The V gene lost 8 bases and the J gene lost 1 base, with 9 bases spanning the gap. This CDR3 comprises 12 residues. CDR3 in DNA: TGTGCCAGCGGACAGCGGTCCTACGAGCAGTACTTC. It specifies CASGQRSYEQYF.

The V gene is TRBV5-1, the J gene TRBJ1-2, with TRBD1 matching over 10 bases. The ends lost 5 bases at V and 4 bases at J; junction bases unmatched: 11. The CDR3 spans 16 residues. Germline V gives CDR1 SGHRS, CDR2 YFSETQ. CDR3 DNA: TGCGCCAGCAGGCCTCCGGGACAGGGGATCTTCTATGGCTACACCTTC. Protein: CASRPPGQGIFYGYTF.

The gene calls are TRBV19 and TRBJ1-1; 7 bases fit TRBD1. V lost 5 bases, J lost 3 bases, and 3 bases stayed unmatched. Germline loops: CDR1 LNHDA, CDR2 SQIVND (reference sequence). The CDR3 spans 13 residues. The CDR3 region is CASSSGGYTEAFF. CDR3 DNA: TGTGCCAGTAGTTCAGGGGGGTACACTGAAGCTTTCTTT. The complete variable domain, with remaining parts taken from reference TRBV19 and TRBJ1-1, reads DGGITQSPKYLFRKEGQNVTLSCEQNLNHDAMYWYRQDPGQGLRLIYYSQIVNDFQKGDIAEGYSVSREKKESFPLTVTSAQKNPTAFYLCASSSGGYTEAFFGQGTRLTVV.

This chain links TRBV4-1 with TRBJ2-4; TRBD1 matches 7 bases. Germline loops: CDR1 MGHRA, CDR2 YSYEKL. The CDR3 is 18 residues long. V dropped 1 base and J dropped 1; count of bases not matched to a gene: 10. CDR3 sequence: CASSQGPTGYVAKNIQYF. For the CDR3, the DNA is TGCGCCAGCAGCCAAGGGCCGACAGGGTATGTGGCCAAAAACATTCAGTACTTC.

This clone was observed once. The rearrangement joins TRBV27 to TRBJ1-3; a possible D gene is TRBD1 (5 bases). This CDR3 spans 13 amino acids. Germline loops: CDR1 MNHEY, CDR2 SMNVEV (reference sequence). V shed 6 bases and J shed 4 bases, with 10 bases lying between them. Here the CDR3 reads CASRQALGNTIYF. The CDR3 DNA reads as TGTGCCAGCAGACAGGCATTAGGAAACACCATATATTTT.

The chain has TRBV20-1 and TRBJ2-7; no firm D call. CDR1 and CDR2 from the germline V gene are DFQATT and SNEGSKA (reference sequence). This CDR3 has 11 residues. V lost 7 bases and J lost 4, with 11 bases in between. For the CDR3, the DNA is TGCAGTGTTATGGGCCAATACGAGCAGTACTTC. Its protein is CSVMGQYEQYF.

This clone was seen only once. The chain has TRBV9 and TRBJ1-1, with unresolved D. CDR1 and CDR2 from the germline V gene are SGDLS and YYNGEE. The CDR3 runs to 17 residues. V was pared by 0 bases and J by 0 bases, with 15 bases between. CDR3 in amino acids: CASSVEPSPQLNTEAFF. Written as DNA, the CDR3 is TGTGCCAGCAGCGTAGAACCCTCTCCACAGCTGAACACTGAAGCTTTCTTT.

The chain couples TRBV12-3 or TRBV12-4 to TRBJ1-1, with 7 bases matching TRBD1. V lost 6 bases to trimming and J lost 7 bases; unmatched junction nucleotides: 8. The CDR3 covers 13 residues. The CDR3 loop reads CASRVGQVGEAFF. In nucleotides, the CDR3 is TGTGCCAGCAGAGTCGGACAGGTGGGTGAAGCTTTCTTT.